What follows are 19 T cell receptor beta chains derived from one specimen sequenced in a study of cytomegalovirus exposure and HLA in healthy donors. The PCR had 60 Vbeta and 13 Jbeta primers. This table comes from immunoSEQ multiplex PCR, and its TCRdb copy is limited to in-frame clones, with some not included. The repertoire holds 85,000 to 120,000 clones, with around 75% as singletons. Sequencing was performed on PBMCs. The receptors here all came from a male donor in good health and CMV-seropositive.

V and J are TRBV5-1 and TRBJ2-3; 8 bases are a match to TRBD2. The CDR3 spans 14 residues. Unmatched junction bases numbered 2, after V lost 4 bases and J lost 1 base. CDR1 SGHRS and CDR2 YFSETQ come from the germline V gene. The DNA of the CDR3 is TGCGCCAGCAGCACAGCGGGGGGCACAGATACGCAGTATTTT. Protein: CASSTAGGTDTQYF.

This clone has more than one count but fewer than ten. The chain has TRBV7-9 and TRBJ2-5, with 9 bases aligning to TRBD2. Germline trimming cut 5 bases from V and 2 bases from J; bases unmatched to any gene: 6. The CDR3 runs to 15 residues. CDR1 SEHNR and CDR2 FQNEAQ come from the germline V gene (reference sequence). CDR3 nucleotide sequence: TGTGCCAGCAGCCTAGAGGGACTAGCTCAAGAGACCCAGTACTTC. It codes for CASSLEGLAQETQYF.

The chain couples TRBV29-1 to TRBJ2-5; no reliable D call. This CDR3 has 14 amino acids. Germline lookup yields CDR1 SQVTM and CDR2 ANQGSEA. V was clipped by 1 base and J by 0 bases, with 9 bases between them. The CDR3 spells CSVEGQWYQETQYF. The DNA for the CDR3 is TGCAGCGTTGAAGGGCAGTGGTACCAAGAGACCCAGTACTTC.

The rearrangement uses TRBV7-9 and TRBJ2-7; 7 bases map to TRBD2. The trim removed 3 bases at V and 0 bases at J, leaving 8 bases unmatched. The CDR3 loop spans 16 amino acids. Per germline, CDR1 SEHNR and CDR2 FQNEAQ (reference sequence). In nucleotides, the CDR3 is TGTGCCAGCAGCTTGGGGCAGCGGGGCAGCTCCTACGAGCAGTACTTC. This encodes CASSLGQRGSSYEQYF.

This clone was seen a handful of times. The chain is built from TRBV7-8 and TRBJ1-2, with D unclear. This CDR3 has 13 residues. V was shortened by 1 base and J by 2 bases, with 5 bases between the two germline ends. Germline V gene data show CDR1 as SGHVS and CDR2 as FQNEAQ. CDR3: CASSLDANYGYTF. In nucleotides, the CDR3 is TGTGCCAGCAGCTTAGATGCGAACTATGGCTACACCTTC. Variable domain in full (rest from reference TRBV7-8 and TRBJ1-2): GAGVSQSPRYKVAKRGQDVALRCDPISGHVSLFWYQQALGQGPEFLTYFQNEAQLDKSGLPSDRFFAERPEGSVSTLKIQRTQQEDSAVYLCASSLDANYGYTFGSGTRLTVV.

The genes are TRBV19 and TRBJ1-5, with a possible D match to TRBD1 (5 bases). V gave up 7 bases and J gave up 0 bases, with 7 bases separating them. This CDR3 spans 13 amino acids. Germline V gene data show CDR1 as LNHDA and CDR2 as SQIVND (reference sequence). CDR3 sequence (DNA): TGTGCCAGTAAGGGGTATAGCAATCAGCCCCAGCATTTT. Encoded protein: CASKGYSNQPQHF. The variable domain in full, completed from reference TRBV19 and TRBJ1-5, reads DGGITQSPKYLFRKEGQNVTLSCEQNLNHDAMYWYRQDPGQGLRLIYYSQIVNDFQKGDIAEGYSVSREKKESFPLTVTSAQKNPTAFYLCASKGYSNQPQHFGDGTRLSIL.

The chain links TRBV25-1 to TRBJ1-6; TRBD1 agrees at 10 bases. The junction had 3 bases not matched to a gene; V was cut back by 6 bases and J by 10 bases. The CDR3 is made up of 13 amino acids. The germline gives CDR1 MGHDK, CDR2 SYGVNS. CDR3 in amino acids: CASRRDRGSPLHF. The CDR3 bases are TGTGCCAGCAGACGGGACAGGGGATCACCCCTCCACTTT.

This clone showed up just a few times. The rearrangement joins TRBV28 to TRBJ1-3; 8 bases match TRBD1. Trimming removed 3 bases from V and 4 bases from J; junction bases left unmatched: 5. This CDR3 has 15 residues. Germline lookup yields CDR1 MDHEN and CDR2 SYDVKM. CDR3 sequence reads: CASSFSRGQGNTIYF. DNA of the CDR3: TGTGCCAGCAGTTTTTCCAGGGGGCAGGGAAACACCATATATTTT.

This chain uses TRBV4-3 with TRBJ2-5, with D possibly TRBD2 on 5 matching bases. V lost 1 base and J 5 bases, leaving 14 bases between the germline ends. Germline V gives CDR1 LGHNA, CDR2 YSLEER. The CDR3 covers 15 residues. CDR3 coding DNA: TGCGCCAGCAGCCAAGGTCTGAGAGGGCTTGAGACCCAGTACTTC. Protein product: CASSQGLRGLETQYF.

The rearrangement uses TRBV14 and TRBJ2-7, with TRBD1 as a possible D gene (5 bases). Looked up from germline, CDR1 is SGHDN and CDR2 is FVKESK. The V gene lost 0 bases and the J gene lost 3 bases, with 12 bases spanning the gap. The CDR3 is 15 residues long. In nucleotides, the CDR3 is TGTGCCAGCAGCCAAGAGTCCCTCGACAGCTACGAGCAGTACTTC. It translates to CASSQESLDSYEQYF.

This clone appeared a single time. The chain carries TRBV4-3 and TRBJ1-1, with TRBD1 matching 7 bases. The CDR3 extends over 15 amino acids. Per the germline V gene, CDR1 is LGHNA and CDR2 is YSLEER. J was trimmed by 0 bases and V by 2 bases; bases with no gene match: 3. The CDR3 nucleotides are TGCGCCAGCAGCCAAATTCAGGGGGTGAACACTGAAGCTTTCTTT. Translated, it gives CASSQIQGVNTEAFF.

This chain links TRBV10-3 with TRBJ2-5; 9 nucleotides match TRBD1. Per the germline V gene, CDR1 is ENHRY and CDR2 is SYGVKD. This CDR3 is built from 16 residues. The V gene end was trimmed by 5 bases and the J gene end by 5 bases; junction bases not matched to a gene: 12. CDR3 in amino acids: CAISPGQGLSMETQYF. CDR3 DNA sequence: TGTGCCATCAGTCCGGGACAGGGCTTATCGATGGAGACCCAGTACTTC.

This chain joins TRBV7-8 and TRBJ1-5, with 9 positions matching TRBD1. This CDR3 has 18 amino acids. The germline gives CDR1 SGHVS, CDR2 FQNEAQ. J was trimmed by 3 bases and V by 5 bases; bases with no gene match: 14. In DNA, the CDR3 is TGTGCCAGCAGCCCGTCTCGGACAGGGGCCCGAGTCAATCAGCCCCAGCATTTT. Translating it yields CASSPSRTGARVNQPQHF. Based on the CDR3 plus reference TRBV7-8 and TRBJ1-5, the full variable domain is GAGVSQSPRYKVAKRGQDVALRCDPISGHVSLFWYQQALGQGPEFLTYFQNEAQLDKSGLPSDRFFAERPEGSVSTLKIQRTQQEDSAVYLCASSPSRTGARVNQPQHFGDGTRLSIL.

CDR3 bases: TGTGCCAGCAGCTCCACAGGGGGTGACTATGGCTACACCTTC. Translating it yields CASSSTGGDYGYTF. J is TRBJ1-2 and V is TRBV7-8, with 8 bases matching TRBD1. The length of the CDR3 is 14 residues. V lost 4 bases, J lost 3 bases, and 4 bases stayed unmatched. Germline-derived CDR1 and CDR2 are SGHVS and FQNEAQ.

V and J are TRBV4-2 and TRBJ1-1; D unclear. The CDR3 has 14 amino acids. In germline, CDR1 is LGHNA, CDR2 YNFKEQ. Trimming pared 0 bases from V and 4 bases from J, leaving 9 bases between. The CDR3 nucleotides are TGTGCCAGCAGCCAAGACAGCGGATCCACTGAAGCTTTCTTT. Translation gives CASSQDSGSTEAFF.

The J gene is TRBJ2-3, the V gene TRBV19, with D possibly matching TRBD1 (5 bases). V was cut by 6 bases and J by 2 bases, with 21 bases left in between. Germline-derived CDR1 and CDR2 are LNHDA and SQIVND (reference sequence). The CDR3 contains 17 residues. Written as DNA, the CDR3 is TGTGCCAGTAGCCAGTATAGGGGAACAGGTGCCACAGATACGCAGTATTTT. Its translation is CASSQYRGTGATDTQYF. Combining the CDR3 with reference TRBV19 and TRBJ2-3 gives the whole variable domain DGGITQSPKYLFRKEGQNVTLSCEQNLNHDAMYWYRQDPGQGLRLIYYSQIVNDFQKGDIAEGYSVSREKKESFPLTVTSAQKNPTAFYLCASSQYRGTGATDTQYFGPGTRLTVL.

This clone has only a few counts. The chain joins TRBV28 to TRBJ2-7, with D possibly TRBD2 on 6 matching bases. This CDR3 spans 15 amino acids. V gave up 5 bases and J gave up 7 bases, with 21 bases separating them. Germline CDR1 MDHEN, CDR2 SYDVKM. Written as DNA, the CDR3 is TGTGCCAGCAGTCTCCCGGGGCGGGGAGCGGAGGAGCAGTACTTC. Amino acids: CASSLPGRGAEEQYF.

The chain recombines TRBV7-2 with TRBJ1-4; D might be TRBD1 (6 bases). The germline V gene has CDR1 SGHTA and CDR2 FQGNSA. Trimming removed 3 bases from V and 4 bases from J, with 21 bases in between. The CDR3 contains 18 residues. Here the CDR3 reads CASSFLPVGGAVNEKLFF. The CDR3, as DNA: TGTGCCAGCAGCTTTTTGCCTGTGGGGGGGGCCGTTAATGAAAAACTGTTTTTT.

The chain's CDR3 is CASSQGQDLFYEQYF. The CDR3 DNA reads TGCGCCAGCAGCCAAGGACAGGACCTCTTTTACGAGCAGTACTTC. The V call is TRBV4-1, the J call TRBJ2-7; maybe TRBD1 (6 bases). This CDR3 is built from 15 residues. The V gene's germline CDR1 is MGHRA and CDR2 YSYEKL. With 1 base removed from V and 4 bases from J, the gap between germline ends came to 14 bases.